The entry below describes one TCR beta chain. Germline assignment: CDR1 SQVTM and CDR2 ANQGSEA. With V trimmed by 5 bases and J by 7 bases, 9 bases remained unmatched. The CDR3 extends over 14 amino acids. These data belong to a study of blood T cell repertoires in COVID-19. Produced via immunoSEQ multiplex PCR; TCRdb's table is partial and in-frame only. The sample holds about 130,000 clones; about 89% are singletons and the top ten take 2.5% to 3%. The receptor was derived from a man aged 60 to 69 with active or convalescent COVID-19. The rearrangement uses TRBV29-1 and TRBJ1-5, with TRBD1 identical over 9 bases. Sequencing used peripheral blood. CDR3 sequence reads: CSVRTGEVWQPQHF. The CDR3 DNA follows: TGCAGCGTTCGGACAGGGGAGGTTTGGCAGCCCCAGCATTTT.